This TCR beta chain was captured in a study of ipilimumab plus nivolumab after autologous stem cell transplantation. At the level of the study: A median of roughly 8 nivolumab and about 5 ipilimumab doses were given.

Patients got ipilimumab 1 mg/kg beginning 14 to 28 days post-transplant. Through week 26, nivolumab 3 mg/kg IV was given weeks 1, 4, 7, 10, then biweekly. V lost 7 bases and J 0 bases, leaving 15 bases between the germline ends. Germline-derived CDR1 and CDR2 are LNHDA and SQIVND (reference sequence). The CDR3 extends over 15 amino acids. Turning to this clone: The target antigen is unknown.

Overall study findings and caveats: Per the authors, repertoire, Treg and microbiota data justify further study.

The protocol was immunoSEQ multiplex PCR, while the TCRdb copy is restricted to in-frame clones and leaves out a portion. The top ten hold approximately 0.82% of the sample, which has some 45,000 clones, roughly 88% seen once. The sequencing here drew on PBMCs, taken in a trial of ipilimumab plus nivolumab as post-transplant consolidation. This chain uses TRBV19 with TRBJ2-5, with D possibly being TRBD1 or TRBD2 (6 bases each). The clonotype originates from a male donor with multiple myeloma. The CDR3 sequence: CASNRGGLYQETQYF. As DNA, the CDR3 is TGTGCCAGTAATAGAGGGGGGTTGTACCAAGAGACCCAGTACTTC.